The T cell receptor (beta chain) described here comes from a study of CD8 T cells in Susac syndrome. Study at large: When their blood was taken, patients with Susac syndrome were therapy-naive, taking corticosteroids, or taking intravenous immunoglobulin alone.

With random hexamers, reverse transcription was performed on about 0.5 to 1 ug of RNA. TCRdb re-derived calls from the immunoSEQ multiplex PCR reads in MiXCR, one entry per CDR3 protein. Of fewer than 150,000 distinct CDR3 sequences listed, 95% are singletons. Trimming took 0 bases from V and 3 from J, leaving 6 bases between them. This CDR3 comprises 12 residues. Germline CDR1 and CDR2: DFQATT and SNEGSKA (reference sequence). Study-level results: The number of individuals included in the study's TCR sequencing and HLA analysis was acknowledged as relatively small.

Turning to this clonotype: What it binds is unknown.

J is TRBJ2-7 and V is TRBV20-1, with no clear D. Sequenced material: CD8+ T cells from PBMCs. The clonotype originates from a human donor with Susac syndrome. The CDR3 protein is CSARDGHYEQYF. In DNA form, the CDR3 reads TGCAGTGCTAGAGATGGTCACTACGAGCAGTACTTC.